This T cell receptor (beta chain) was identified during a study of blood T cell repertoires in COVID-19. At the level of the study: Sites across the United States, Italy and Spain contributed samples from acute and convalescent COVID-19.

In the original processing: By means of reference gene primer amplification, nucleated cell counts were estimated. The assay was immunoSEQ multiplex PCR, and TCRdb's table has in-frame clones only and misses some. V, J and clone size are those of that table, while D and trimming were read from the DNA. Found here are over 400,000 clones, roughly 85% of them singletons; the top ten hold 3.2%. The CDR3 length is 15 residues. Germline V CDR1 and CDR2: LGHNA, YNFKEQ. V was pared by 2 bases and J by 3 bases, with 14 bases between. The genes are TRBV4-2 and TRBJ2-7, with D unresolved. Sequenced: peripheral blood. This receptor was identified in a human donor in a cohort sampled during active COVID-19. CDR3 DNA sequence: TGTGCCAGCAGCCAATCCCGAGGCTTCGACTACGAGCAGTACTTC. Its protein is CASSQSRGFDYEQYF.